The present entry profiles one T cell receptor (beta chain) with its context. Its antigen is unidentified. Primers for the PCR totalled 60 Vbeta and 13 Jbeta. Produced via immunoSEQ multiplex PCR; TCRdb's table is partial and in-frame only. This repertoire comprises 25,000 to 40,000 clones; its ten largest clones make up approximately 4.8%. The sample comes from a study of cytomegalovirus exposure and HLA in healthy donors. Overall study findings and caveats: With DRB1 most and HLA-C fewest, TCR association rates differed between HLA loci in a later analysis.

Trimming left V 4 bases short and J 4 bases short, with 11 bases between. Germline lookup yields CDR1 SQVTM and CDR2 ANQGSEA. CDR3 length: 12 residues. Sample: PBMCs. The chain has TRBV29-1 and TRBJ2-7; D perhaps matches TRBD1 (5 bases). The receptor was isolated from a female donor in good health and CMV-seronegative. DNA of the CDR3: TGCAGCGTTGGGACAACATCTTACGAGCAGTACTTC. Encoded protein: CSVGTTSYEQYF.